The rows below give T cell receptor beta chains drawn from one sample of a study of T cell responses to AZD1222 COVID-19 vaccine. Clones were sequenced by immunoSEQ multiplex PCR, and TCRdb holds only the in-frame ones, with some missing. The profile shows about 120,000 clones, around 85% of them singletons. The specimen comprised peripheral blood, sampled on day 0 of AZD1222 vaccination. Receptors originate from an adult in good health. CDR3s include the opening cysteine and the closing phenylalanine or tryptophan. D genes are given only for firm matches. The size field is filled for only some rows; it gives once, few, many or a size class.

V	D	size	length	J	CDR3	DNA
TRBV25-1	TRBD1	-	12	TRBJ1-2	CASSTGTVGYTF	TGTGCCAGCAGTACCGGGACAGTGGGCTACACCTTC
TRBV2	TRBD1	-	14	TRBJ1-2	CASSPTGNDYGYTF	TGTGCCAGCAGCCCGACAGGGAATGACTATGGCTACACCTTC
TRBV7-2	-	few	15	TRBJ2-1	CASSSRDVSLNEQFF	TGTGCCAGCAGTTCCCGGGACGTCTCCCTCAATGAGCAGTTCTTC
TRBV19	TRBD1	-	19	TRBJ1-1	CASSIDSGRGRVGQTEAFF	TGTGCCAGTAGTATAGATAGTGGGAGGGGGCGTGTAGGTCAGACTGAAGCTTTCTTT
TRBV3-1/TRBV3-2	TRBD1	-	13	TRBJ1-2	CASSPRQGDVYTF	TGTGCCAGCAGCCCCCGACAGGGAGATGTTTACACCTTC
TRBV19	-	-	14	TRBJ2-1	CASSPPPGYNEQFF	TGTGCCAGTAGTCCGCCCCCCGGCTACAATGAGCAGTTCTTC
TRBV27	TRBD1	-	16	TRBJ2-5	CASSLWGGQGPETQYF	TGTGCCAGCAGTTTATGGGGGGGACAGGGACCAGAGACCCAGTACTTC
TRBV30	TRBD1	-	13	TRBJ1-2	CAYRTGSNYGYTF	TGTGCCTACCGGACAGGGTCTAACTATGGCTACACCTTC
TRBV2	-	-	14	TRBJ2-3	CASFGGFGTDTQYF	TGTGCCAGCTTCGGTGGGTTCGGCACAGATACGCAGTATTTT
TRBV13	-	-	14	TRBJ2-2	CASSYGRPPGELFF	TGTGCCAGCAGCTATGGACGGCCACCCGGGGAGCTGTTTTTT
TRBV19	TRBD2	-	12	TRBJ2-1	CASRSGGNEQFF	TGTGCCAGTAGATCGGGGGGGAATGAGCAGTTCTTC
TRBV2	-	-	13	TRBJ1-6	CASGQNYNSPLHF	TGTGCCAGCGGACAGAACTATAATTCACCCCTCCACTTT
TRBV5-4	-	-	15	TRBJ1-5	CASSLDIRGNQPQHF	TGTGCCAGCAGCTTGGATATTAGAGGAAATCAGCCCCAGCATTTT
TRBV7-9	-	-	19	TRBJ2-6	CASSLDTGFLGSGANVLTF	TGTGCCAGCAGCTTAGACACAGGGTTTCTTGGGTCTGGGGCCAACGTCCTGACTTTC
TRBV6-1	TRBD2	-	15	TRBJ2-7	CASSEIAGDTYEQYF	TGTGCCAGCAGTGAGATAGCGGGGGATACCTACGAGCAGTACTTC
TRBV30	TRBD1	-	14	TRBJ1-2	CAWNTGQGFGGYTF	TGTGCCTGGAATACCGGACAGGGGTTTGGAGGCTACACCTTC
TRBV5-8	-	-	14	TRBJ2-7	CASSRSGRLYEQYF	TGTGCCAGCAGCCGGTCGGGTCGTTTATACGAGCAGTACTTC
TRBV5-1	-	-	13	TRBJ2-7	CASSLADGYEQYF	TGCGCCAGCAGCTTGGCGGACGGCTACGAGCAGTACTTC
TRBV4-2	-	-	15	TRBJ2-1	CASSQDRKTYNEQFF	TGTGCCAGCAGCCAAGACAGAAAAACCTACAATGAGCAGTTCTTC
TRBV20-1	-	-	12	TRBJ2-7	CSAIDQFYEQYF	TGCAGTGCTATTGACCAATTCTACGAGCAGTACTTC
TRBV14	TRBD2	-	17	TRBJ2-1	CASSQVYLAGQYNEQFF	TGTGCCAGCAGCCAAGTCTATTTAGCGGGGCAGTACAATGAGCAGTTCTTC
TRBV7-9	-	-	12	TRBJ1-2	CASSPPSYGYTF	TGTGCCAGCAGCCCTCCGTCCTATGGCTACACCTTC
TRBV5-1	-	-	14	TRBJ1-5	CASSLGDINQPQHF	TGCGCCAGCAGCTTGGGGGACATCAATCAGCCCCAGCATTTT
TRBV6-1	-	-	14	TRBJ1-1	CASSEYDSGTEAFF	TGTGCCAGCAGTGAATACGACAGTGGAACTGAAGCTTTCTTT
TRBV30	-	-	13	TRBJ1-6	CAWSTGNNSPLHF	TGTGCCTGGAGTACGGGGAATAATTCACCCCTCCACTTT
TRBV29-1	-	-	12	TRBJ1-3	CSVVTSGNTIYF	TGCAGCGTTGTGACCTCGGGAAACACCATATATTTT
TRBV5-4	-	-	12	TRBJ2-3	CASSLGGDTQYF	TGTGCCAGCAGCTTGGGTGGGGATACGCAGTATTTT
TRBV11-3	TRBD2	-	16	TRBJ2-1	CASSTFGGDYSNEQFF	TGTGCCAGCAGCACTTTTGGGGGGGACTACAGCAATGAGCAGTTCTTC
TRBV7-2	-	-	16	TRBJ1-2	CASSLGRSGASYGYTF	TGTGCCAGCAGCTTAGGGCGGTCAGGGGCGTCCTATGGCTACACCTTC
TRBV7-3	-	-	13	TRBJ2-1	CASSLGSYNEQFF	TGTGCCAGTTCTTTGGGCTCCTACAATGAGCAGTTCTTC
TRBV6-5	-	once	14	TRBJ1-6	CASRRVTSNSPLHF	TGTGCCAGCAGAAGGGTCACCAGCAATTCACCCCTCCACTTT
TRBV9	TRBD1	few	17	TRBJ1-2	CASSVGGTGGFAYGYTF	TGTGCCAGCAGCGTAGGAGGGACAGGGGGCTTTGCCTATGGCTACACCTTC
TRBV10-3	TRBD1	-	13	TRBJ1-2	CAITAGGSDGYTF	TGTGCCATCACGGCAGGGGGTTCCGATGGCTACACCTTC
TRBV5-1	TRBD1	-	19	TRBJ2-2	CASSWGPGTVSGPTGELFF	TGCGCCAGCAGCTGGGGTCCCGGGACAGTTTCGGGACCGACCGGGGAGCTGTTTTTT
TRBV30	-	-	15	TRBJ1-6	CAWSVGEGPGSPLHF	TGTGCCTGGAGTGTAGGTGAGGGTCCTGGGTCACCCCTCCACTTT
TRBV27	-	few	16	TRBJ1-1	CASRHMWGDPGTEAFF	TGTGCCAGCAGGCACATGTGGGGGGATCCGGGCACTGAAGCTTTCTTT
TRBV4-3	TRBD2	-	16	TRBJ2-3	CASSQGRGLVSPTQYF	TGCGCCAGCAGCCAGGGCCGGGGACTAGTGAGCCCTACGCAGTATTTT
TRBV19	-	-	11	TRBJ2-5	CASKSEETQYF	TGTGCCAGTAAATCCGAAGAGACCCAGTACTTC
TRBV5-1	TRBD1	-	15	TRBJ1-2	CASSLGQGLSSGYTF	TGCGCCAGCAGCTTGGGACAGGGGTTATCTTCTGGCTACACCTTC
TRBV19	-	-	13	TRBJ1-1	CASSSQVNTEAFF	TGTGCCAGTAGTTCGCAGGTGAACACTGAAGCTTTCTTT
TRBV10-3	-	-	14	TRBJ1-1	CAIKPTTGNTEAFF	TGTGCCATCAAACCGACTACAGGAAACACTGAAGCTTTCTTT
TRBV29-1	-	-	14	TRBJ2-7	CSVHGEGGSYEQYF	TGCAGCGTTCACGGGGAAGGGGGCTCCTACGAGCAGTACTTC
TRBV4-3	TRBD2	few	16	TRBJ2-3	CASSQGLAQSTDTQYF	TGCGCCAGCAGCCAGGGACTAGCGCAAAGCACAGATACGCAGTATTTT
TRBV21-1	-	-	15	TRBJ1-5	CASSKVIGGLQPQHF	TGTGCCAGCAGCAAAGTGATCGGGGGCCTTCAGCCCCAGCATTTT
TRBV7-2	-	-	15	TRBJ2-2	CASSLDRANTGELFF	TGTGCCAGCAGCTTAGACAGGGCGAACACCGGGGAGCTGTTTTTT
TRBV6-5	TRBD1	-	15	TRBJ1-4	CASSYSGQGGEKLFF	TGTGCCAGCAGTTACTCAGGACAGGGGGGTGAAAAACTGTTTTTT
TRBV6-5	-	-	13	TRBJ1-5	CASRLGENQPQHF	TGTGCCAGCAGGTTGGGAGAAAATCAGCCCCAGCATTTT
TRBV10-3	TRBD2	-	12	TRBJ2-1	CAISSGEDEQFF	TGTGCCATCAGTAGCGGGGAGGATGAGCAGTTCTTC
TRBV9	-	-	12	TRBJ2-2	CASSLTTGELFF	TGTGCCAGCAGCCTGACCACCGGGGAGCTGTTTTTT
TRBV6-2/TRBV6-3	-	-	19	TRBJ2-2	CASSYLERGRGKATGELFF	TGTGCCAGCAGTTATCTTGAGAGGGGAAGGGGAAAGGCCACCGGGGAGCTGTTTTTT
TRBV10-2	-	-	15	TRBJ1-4	CASRAGQLSNEKLFF	TGCGCCAGCAGAGCCGGACAGCTTTCAAATGAAAAACTGTTTTTT